This TCR beta chain was sequenced in a study of T cells in Graves' hyperthyroidism and ophthalmopathy. Across the study: At initial diagnosis, before any treatment had begun, peripheral blood was obtained.

General study findings and limits: The model predicted ophthalmopathy a median around seven months before onset.

Patients aged 18 to 65 had newly diagnosed hyperthyroidism of under 2 months' duration. Clinicians diagnosed patients from clinical symptoms, serum thyroxine and TRAb, thyroid ultrasound and orbital computed tomography. RNA transcripts yielded amplified TCR beta CDR3 regions. Using the HTBI primer set, a first-round RT-PCR was run on the TCR CDR3. TCRdb analysed the multiplex PCR reads with MiXCR anew, one entry per CDR3 protein. Among 400,000 to 500,000 distinct CDR3 sequences listed, approximately 13% were seen once. This clonotype has only a few counts. Its antigen is not known. The germline gives CDR1 LGHDT, CDR2 YNNKEL (reference sequence). This CDR3 is built from 12 residues. Trimming stripped 4 bases from V and 15 bases from J, with 16 bases between.

The sample taken for sequencing was blood. V is TRBV3-1 and J is TRBJ2-1; perhaps TRBD1 as D (5 bases). The clonotype comes from a woman under 30 with Graves' hyperthyroidism. As DNA, the CDR3 is TGTGCCAGCAGCCTTGGGTGGGGCCCCAGGTTCTTC. Protein product: CASSLGWGPRFF.